These T cell receptor beta chains were read from a single sample in a study of blood T cell repertoires in COVID-19. Clones were read by immunoSEQ multiplex PCR, and TCRdb kept only the in-frame ones, dropping some. The sample includes approximately 210,000 clones, approximately 84% of them seen just once. Material for sequencing was peripheral blood. The receptor source for this set is a woman aged 50 to 60 with active or convalescent COVID-19. The CDR3 runs from the conserved cysteine through the conserved F or W. D genes are given only for firm matches. Not every row has a clone size; where given, it reads once, few, many or a size class.

j_gene,d_gene,v_gene,abundance,CDR3nt,CDR3aa
TRBJ2-5,TRBD1,TRBV6-5,NA,TGTGCCAGCAGTCCGGGACAGGGGGCTTGGGAGACCCAGTACTTC,CASSPGQGAWETQYF
TRBJ1-4,NA,TRBV4-2,NA,TGTGCCAGCAGCCAAGAGGAGGGTGATATTGAAAAACTGTTTTTT,CASSQEEGDIEKLFF
TRBJ2-3,TRBD2,TRBV7-9,NA,TGTGCCACCAGGCCGGGGGGAGATACGCAGTATTTT,CATRPGGDTQYF
TRBJ2-1,NA,TRBV6-5,NA,TGTGCCAGCAGGGGGTTGAGAAGCGGTTACAATGAGCAGTTCTTC,CASRGLRSGYNEQFF
TRBJ1-4,TRBD1,TRBV28,NA,TGTGCCAGCAGTTTAAGGGACAGGGGGCCCGAAAAACTGTTTTTT,CASSLRDRGPEKLFF
TRBJ2-7,TRBD1,TRBV6-5,NA,TGTGCCAGCAAAACGACAGGGGCCTACGAGCAGTACTTC,CASKTTGAYEQYF
TRBJ1-4,TRBD1,TRBV27,few,TGTGCCAGCAGTCCGGGACAGGGGCCTTGGGGAAAACTGTTTTTT,CASSPGQGPWGKLFF
TRBJ1-2,TRBD1,TRBV9,NA,TGTGCCAGCAGCGCTGGGACAGGGGGCTTCGATGGCTACACCTTC,CASSAGTGGFDGYTF
TRBJ1-2,TRBD1,TRBV3-1/TRBV3-2,NA,TGTGCCAGCAGCCAACATGGACAGGGGGACGGCTACACCTTC,CASSQHGQGDGYTF
TRBJ2-3,TRBD2,TRBV5-1,NA,TGCGCCAGCGCTAGAAGCGGGGCTAGCACAGATACGCAGTATTTT,CASARSGASTDTQYF
TRBJ2-1,TRBD1,TRBV9,few,TGTGCCAGCAGCGCGCGCGGGACAGGGAGTAATGAGCAGTTCTTC,CASSARGTGSNEQFF
TRBJ2-5,TRBD1,TRBV24-1,NA,TGTGCCACCAGTGATTCAGGAGACAGGGGGCGCAGAACGACCCAGTACTTC,CATSDSGDRGRRTTQYF
TRBJ2-1,TRBD2,TRBV9,NA,TGTGCCAGCAGCGTAGGGGCCAGCGGGATTAATGAGCAGTTCTTC,CASSVGASGINEQFF
TRBJ1-6,TRBD1,TRBV15,few,TGTGCCACCAGCGGGGACAGTCCCAATTCACCCCTCCACTTT,CATSGDSPNSPLHF
TRBJ2-2,TRBD1,TRBV11-3,NA,TGTGCCAGCAGCTCCGGGACAGCCGCTGGGGAGCTGTTTTTT,CASSSGTAAGELFF
TRBJ2-7,TRBD2,TRBV7-9,NA,TGTGCCAGCAGCTTAAGCGGGAGTGATTCGAGTGAGCAGTACTTC,CASSLSGSDSSEQYF
TRBJ1-5,NA,TRBV28,NA,TGTGCCAGCAGTCCGCCAGGCAGGTTGGATCAGCCCCAGCATTTT,CASSPPGRLDQPQHF
TRBJ1-5,NA,TRBV2,NA,TGTGCCAGCAGTGCTGGAGAGTCCAACAATCAGCCCCAGCATTTT,CASSAGESNNQPQHF
TRBJ2-7,TRBD1,TRBV6-6,NA,TGTGCCAGCAGTTACCCAGGACAGGGAAGCTACGAGCAGTACTTC,CASSYPGQGSYEQYF
TRBJ1-2,NA,TRBV18,NA,TGTGCCAGCTCACCTTCGGACAGCTCCTATGGCTACACCTTC,CASSPSDSSYGYTF
TRBJ2-1,NA,TRBV13,NA,TGTGCCAGCAGCCCCAGGTCGAGTGGCTACAATGAGCAGTTCTTC,CASSPRSSGYNEQFF
TRBJ1-3,TRBD1,TRBV5-4,NA,TGTGCCAGCAGCTTGACGACAGGGACTGGAAACACCATATATTTT,CASSLTTGTGNTIYF
TRBJ1-3,TRBD1,TRBV30,NA,TGTGCCTGGAGTGAGGGACAGGGAAGAAACACCATATATTTT,CAWSEGQGRNTIYF
TRBJ1-2,NA,TRBV11-2,few,TGTGCCAGCAGCCAATATTCCTCAGGATCTGGCTACACCTTC,CASSQYSSGSGYTF
TRBJ1-1,NA,TRBV4-1,NA,TGCGCCAGCAGCCCACCTCGGGTGAACACTGAAGCTTTCTTT,CASSPPRVNTEAFF
TRBJ2-1,NA,TRBV21-1,NA,TGTGCCAGCAGGTTTTGGGCGAGCTTCTACAATGAGCAGTTCTTC,CASRFWASFYNEQFF
TRBJ2-5,TRBD2,TRBV7-9,few,TGTGCCAGCAGCTTATTGATACTAGCGGGGAACCAAGAGACCCAGTACTTC,CASSLLILAGNQETQYF
TRBJ1-1,NA,TRBV6-5,NA,TGTGCCAGCGTGCGGGAGGCACACACTGAAGCTTTCTTT,CASVREAHTEAFF
TRBJ2-5,TRBD2,TRBV27,NA,TGTGCCAGCGGACTAGCGGGGGGCAAACGGACCCAGTACTTC,CASGLAGGKRTQYF
TRBJ1-5,TRBD1,TRBV6-5,NA,TGTGCCAGCGGATCCAGGGGGAATCAGCCCCAGCATTTT,CASGSRGNQPQHF
TRBJ1-3,NA,TRBV30,NA,TGTGCTTCAGGGGCCTCTGGAAACACCATATATTTT,CASGASGNTIYF
TRBJ2-7,NA,TRBV28,NA,TGTGCCAGCAGTCCCCGGAGAACACGGAACGAGCAGTACTTC,CASSPRRTRNEQYF
TRBJ2-3,NA,TRBV19,NA,TGTGCCAGTAGTATCCGAACTAGACCTACAGATACGCAGTATTTT,CASSIRTRPTDTQYF
TRBJ2-7,NA,TRBV27,NA,TGTGCCAGCAGGGCGGCCGGGACTTCAAGAGAGTACGAGCAGTACTTC,CASRAAGTSREYEQYF
TRBJ2-1,TRBD2,TRBV27,NA,TGTGCCAGCAGTTTCAAGCGGGAGGGGACTCAACGCCTCTTC,CASSFKREGTQRLF